Listed below are T cell receptor beta chains from one sample, sequenced in a study of blood T cell repertoires in COVID-19. Here immunoSEQ multiplex PCR was the method, and the copy in TCRdb shows in-frame clones only, minus some. Of over 300,000 clones listed, around 90% are singletons. The sample taken for sequencing was peripheral blood. The origin of the receptors is a man aged 18-30 years who had recovered from COVID-19. Each CDR3 is given with its conserved first and last residue. A D gene is named only where the DNA matches it firmly. Rows give clone size only sometimes, using once, few, many, or a class for an expanded clone.

15 | - | TRBJ1-4 | TRBV6-5 | TRBD1 | CASSYRQGSEEKLFF | TGTGCCAGCAGTTATCGACAGGGGTCAGAGGAAAAACTGTTTTTT
15 | once | TRBJ2-1 | TRBV5-1 | TRBD1 | CASSLPGTGGNEQFF | TGCGCCAGCAGCTTGCCCGGGACAGGGGGCAATGAGCAGTTCTTC
17 | - | TRBJ2-1 | TRBV9 | - | CASSVAPVQSSYNEQFF | TGTGCCAGCAGCGTAGCTCCCGTACAGAGCTCCTACAATGAGCAGTTCTTC
15 | - | TRBJ2-6 | TRBV4-2 | TRBD1 | CASSRQGPGANVLTF | TGTGCCAGCAGCCGACAGGGGCCTGGGGCCAACGTCCTGACTTTC
16 | - | TRBJ2-3 | TRBV7-9 | TRBD1 | CASSPRTGRSTDTQYF | TGTGCCAGCAGCCCCCGGACAGGTCGGTCCACAGATACGCAGTATTTT
14 | once | TRBJ2-7 | TRBV3-1/TRBV3-2 | - | CASSHEGADYEQYF | TGTGCCAGCAGCCATGAGGGAGCGGACTACGAGCAGTACTTC
14 | - | TRBJ2-2 | TRBV19 | - | CASSIQGGAGELFF | TGTGCCAGTAGTATTCAGGGTGGAGCCGGGGAGCTGTTTTTT
14 | - | TRBJ2-3 | TRBV19 | - | CASNSGFSPDTQYF | TGTGCCAGTAATTCGGGATTTAGTCCAGATACGCAGTATTTT
15 | - | TRBJ2-7 | TRBV6-1 | TRBD2 | CASSEGGGNSYEQYF | TGTGCCAGCAGTGAAGGCGGGGGGAACTCCTACGAGCAGTACTTC
15 | - | TRBJ2-7 | TRBV5-4 | TRBD2 | CASSTGLAGAYEQYF | TGTGCCAGCAGCACGGGACTAGCGGGAGCTTACGAGCAGTACTTC
14 | - | TRBJ2-7 | TRBV9 | TRBD1 | CASSGQGAGYEQYF | TGTGCCAGCAGCGGACAGGGGGCGGGCTACGAGCAGTACTTC
15 | - | TRBJ2-4 | TRBV18 | TRBD1 | CASSPPMKGAPIQYF | TGTGCCAGCTCACCACCGATGAAGGGGGCCCCCATTCAGTACTTC
11 | - | TRBJ1-2 | TRBV5-1 | - | CASSLGGGYTF | TGCGCCAGCAGCTTGGGCGGCGGCTACACCTTC
16 | - | TRBJ1-1 | TRBV5-1 | TRBD1 | CASSFRTGSNKAEAFF | TGCGCCAGCAGCTTTAGGACAGGGTCAAACAAAGCTGAAGCTTTCTTT
16 | - | TRBJ1-6 | TRBV6-5 | TRBD1 | CASSLPRTGENSPLHF | TGTGCCAGCAGTTTGCCACGGACAGGGGAGAATTCACCCCTCCACTTT
14 | few | TRBJ2-7 | TRBV7-2 | - | CASSEAGLIYEQYF | TGTGCCAGCAGCGAGGCGGGCTTGATATACGAGCAGTACTTC
15 | - | TRBJ1-6 | TRBV9 | - | CASSVDSLNNSPLHF | TGTGCCAGCAGCGTGGACAGCCTTAATAATTCACCCCTCCACTTT
17 | - | TRBJ2-7 | TRBV4-1 | TRBD2 | CASSQGPPGLADFEQYF | TGCGCCAGCAGCCAAGGGCCTCCCGGACTAGCGGATTTCGAGCAGTACTTC
15 | - | TRBJ1-4 | TRBV25-1 | - | CASSESLPTSEKLFF | TGTGCCAGCAGTGAGTCCCTACCTACTAGCGAAAAACTGTTTTTT
16 | - | TRBJ2-2 | TRBV19 | - | CASSPIDRRNTGELFF | TGTGCCAGTAGTCCTATAGACAGACGGAACACCGGGGAGCTGTTTTTT
15 | - | TRBJ2-3 | TRBV6-5 | TRBD2 | CASRPLAGGTDTQYF | TGTGCCAGCAGACCCTTAGCGGGGGGGACAGATACGCAGTATTTT
14 | - | TRBJ2-1 | TRBV7-7 | - | CASSFGGLKNEQFF | TGTGCTAGCAGCTTTGGCGGTCTGAAAAATGAGCAGTTCTTC
15 | - | TRBJ1-4 | TRBV19 | TRBD1 | CASTPGGGGGQKLFF | TGTGCCAGTACCCCTGGAGGAGGGGGCGGACAAAAACTGTTTTTT
16 | - | TRBJ2-3 | TRBV6-5 | - | CASSYSGLQSQDTQYF | TGTGCCAGCAGTTACTCGGGACTCCAGAGCCAAGATACGCAGTATTTT
16 | - | TRBJ2-2 | TRBV7-2 | - | CASSLDGTSNTGELFF | TGTGCCAGCAGCTTAGACGGGACATCGAACACCGGGGAGCTGTTTTTT
15 | once | TRBJ2-1 | TRBV11-2 | - | CASKKGTGVYNEQFF | TGTGCCAGTAAAAAAGGGACGGGGGTCTACAATGAGCAGTTCTTC
16 | - | TRBJ2-1 | TRBV27 | - | CASIPTGPGSYNEQFF | TGTGCCAGCATCCCCACAGGGCCGGGGTCCTACAATGAGCAGTTCTTC
15 | - | TRBJ2-1 | TRBV6-2/TRBV6-3 | TRBD2 | CASSYVLAGVGEQFF | TGTGCCAGCAGTTACGTTCTAGCGGGAGTAGGTGAGCAGTTCTTC
17 | - | TRBJ2-5 | TRBV27 | TRBD1 | CASSLISGTVYQETQYF | TGTGCCAGCAGTTTAATTTCCGGGACAGTATACCAAGAGACCCAGTACTTC
11 | - | TRBJ1-1 | TRBV29-1 | - | CSVGYSTEAFF | TGCAGCGTTGGTTATAGCACTGAAGCTTTCTTT
12 | - | TRBJ1-1 | TRBV30 | - | CAWDTLNTEAFF | TGTGCCTGGGACACCTTGAACACTGAAGCTTTCTTT
13 | - | TRBJ1-5 | TRBV30 | - | CAWSVLPGQPQHF | TGTGCCTGGAGTGTACTCCCGGGTCAGCCCCAGCATTTT
17 | - | TRBJ1-2 | TRBV15 | TRBD1 | CATSRDLGTGLNYGYTF | TGTGCCACCAGCAGAGATCTAGGGACAGGGCTTAACTATGGCTACACCTTC
20 | - | TRBJ2-1 | TRBV19 | TRBD1 | CASSDIAGTGRPPNYNEQFF | TGTGCCAGTAGTGATATCGCCGGGACAGGTAGGCCCCCGAACTACAATGAGCAGTTCTTC
13 | - | TRBJ2-1 | TRBV6-6 | TRBD1 | CASTGDRGNEQFF | TGTGCCAGCACCGGGGACAGGGGCAATGAGCAGTTCTTC
15 | - | TRBJ1-6 | TRBV6-2/TRBV6-3 | - | CASSYLSSYNSPLHF | TGTGCCAGCAGTTACCTAAGCTCCTATAATTCACCCCTCCACTTT
13 | - | TRBJ2-1 | TRBV2 | TRBD2 | CASSTSGRSEQFF | TGTGCCAGCAGTACTAGCGGGAGGAGTGAGCAGTTCTTC
13 | - | TRBJ1-1 | TRBV10-1 | TRBD1 | CATSRGQGSEAFF | TGCGCCACTTCTCGGGGACAGGGATCTGAAGCTTTCTTT
15 | - | TRBJ2-1 | TRBV6-6 | TRBD2 | CASSPRTSGGIGQFF | TGTGCCAGCAGTCCGAGGACTAGCGGGGGTATCGGGCAGTTCTTC
13 | once | TRBJ1-2 | TRBV25-1 | - | CASSQGGPYGYTF | TGTGCCAGCAGCCAGGGAGGTCCCTATGGCTACACCTTC
16 | - | TRBJ1-1 | TRBV5-6 | TRBD1 | CASSSIKLTGGTEAFF | TGTGCCAGCAGCTCGATCAAACTTACAGGGGGCACTGAAGCTTTCTTT
12 | - | TRBJ2-2 | TRBV12-3/TRBV12-4 | TRBD1 | CASQGAAGELFF | TGTGCCAGCCAGGGGGCCGCCGGGGAGCTGTTTTTT
13 | - | TRBJ2-7 | TRBV5-8 | TRBD1 | CASSTDRGYEQYF | TGTGCCAGCAGCACAGACAGGGGCTACGAGCAGTACTTC
17 | - | TRBJ2-7 | TRBV6-2/TRBV6-3 | - | CASSYRIRYGTPYEQYF | TGTGCCAGCAGTTATCGTATAAGATACGGGACACCCTACGAGCAGTACTTC